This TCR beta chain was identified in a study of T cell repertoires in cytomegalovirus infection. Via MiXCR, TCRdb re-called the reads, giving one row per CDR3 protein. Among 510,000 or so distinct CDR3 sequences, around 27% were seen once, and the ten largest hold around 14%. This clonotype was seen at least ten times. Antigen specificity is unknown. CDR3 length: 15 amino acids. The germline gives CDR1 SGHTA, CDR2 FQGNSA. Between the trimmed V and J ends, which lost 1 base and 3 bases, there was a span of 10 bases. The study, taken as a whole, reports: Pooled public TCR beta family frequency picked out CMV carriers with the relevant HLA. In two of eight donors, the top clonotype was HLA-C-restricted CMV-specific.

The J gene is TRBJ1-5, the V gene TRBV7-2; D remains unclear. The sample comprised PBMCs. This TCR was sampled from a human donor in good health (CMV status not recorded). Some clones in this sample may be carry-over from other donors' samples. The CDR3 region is CASSLEPSNNQPQHF. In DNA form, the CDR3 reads TGTGCCAGCAGCTTAGAGCCCAGTAACAATCAGCCCCAGCATTTT. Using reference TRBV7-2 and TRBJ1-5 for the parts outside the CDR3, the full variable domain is GAGVSQSPSNKVTEKGKDVELRCDPISGHTALYWYRQSLGQGLEFLIYFQGNSAPDKSGLPSDRFSAERTGGSVSTLTIQRTQQEDSAVYLCASSLEPSNNQPQHFGDGTRLSIL.